This TCR beta chain was captured in a study of PD-1 blockade in classical Hodgkin lymphoma. Every patient was affected by relapse after autologous stem cell transplantation, while exposure to brentuximab vedotin was not uniform. The CDR3 totals 16 residues. CDR1 and CDR2 from the germline V gene are MNHEY and SVGAGI. Comments on this clone: What it binds is not known.

Study-wide findings and caveats: Any patient who commenced nivolumab under 1 year after ASCT was excluded.

Profiled with immunoSEQ multiplex PCR; TCRdb holds only in-frame clones, not every one. The sample includes tens of thousands of clones, roughly nine tenths seen only once; the top ten take about 11%. This clonotype was obtained from a human donor with classical Hodgkin lymphoma. This chain links TRBV6-5 with TRBJ2-5; 12 bases are shared with TRBD2. The DNA end is a closer match to TRBJ2-7, so the J assignment may be wrong. Material: peripheral blood mononuclear cells (PBMCs), obtained before the second cycle of nivolumab. CDR3 sequence (DNA): TGTGCCAGCAGTTACGACGGGACTAGCGGGTCCTACGAGCAGTACTTC. Translation gives CASSYDGTSGSYEQYF.